The 19 T cell receptor beta chains below all came from one sample that was sequenced in a study of Graves' ophthalmopathy and Graves' hyperthyroidism (dated by TCRdb to the late 2010s). The data were produced on an Illumina HiSeq 2000. For repertoire sequencing, TCR beta CDR3 regions were amplified from RNA transcripts. The first round was an RT-PCR using HTBI primers with the Qiagen OneStep RT-PCR kit, and this first round was followed by a second-round multiplex PCR, then size selection and purification. TCRdb reworked the public reads: Q25 trimming with fastp, MiXCR clone assembly, productive beta chains retained. Each record represents a unique CDR3 protein, reported with the most common genes and DNA among its rows. The sample data list more than 1,000,000 distinct CDR3 sequences, and about two fifths of these were observed just once. The ten largest clones represent roughly 10% of the sample.

Specimen: peripheral blood or thyroid tissue (not recorded which). The receptors come from an adult man with Graves' hyperthyroidism.

Ten or more counts support this clonotype. The chain recombines TRBV2 with TRBJ1-3; no definite D call. Germline V gene lookup returns CDR1 SNHLY and CDR2 FYNNEI. The V end was cut by 4 bases, the J end by 0 bases, with 10 bases between. The CDR3 sequence is 15 residues long. The CDR3 DNA is TGTGCCAGCAGTGTTAACAGTCTCTCTGGAAACACCATATATTTT. This codes for CASSVNSLSGNTIYF.

There are many counts of this clonotype. The genes are TRBV20-1 and TRBJ1-5; D gene uncertain. This CDR3 region has 17 residues. Trimming left V 2 bases short and J 4 bases short, with 21 bases between. Germline V gene data show CDR1 as DFQATT and CDR2 as SNEGSKA (reference sequence). The CDR3 region has the DNA TGCAGTGCTAGATCCACTAGGAGGCAGTTTAAGAATCAGCCCCAGCATTTT. As protein: CSARSTRRQFKNQPQHF.

This clonotype occurred a few times. V usage is TRBV20-1 and J usage is TRBJ2-7; D perhaps matches TRBD1 (6 bases). Trimming shortened V by 7 bases and J by 4 bases, and 17 bases separated the two germline ends. This CDR3 has 13 amino acids. Germline V gives CDR1 DFQATT, CDR2 SNEGSKA (reference sequence). The CDR3 nucleotides read TGCAGTGTCTTAGGGGACATCTGGTACGAGCAGTACTTC. It specifies CSVLGDIWYEQYF.

The CDR3 DNA reads TGTGCCAGCAGTTACTCGAACAGGGCGAACACCGGGGAGCTGTTTTTT. Its protein product is CASSYSNRANTGELFF. J is TRBJ2-2 and V is TRBV6-2 or TRBV6-3, with a possible D match to TRBD1 (6 bases). V lost 0 bases and J 0 bases, leaving 8 bases between the germline ends. The CDR3 spans 16 residues. Germline CDR1 MNHEY, CDR2 SVGEGT.

In this sample, this clonotype turned up a few times. V is TRBV4-1 and J is TRBJ2-5; 8 bases fit TRBD2. This CDR3 region has 18 residues. The germline gives CDR1 MGHRA, CDR2 YSYEKL. After removal of 1 base from V and 6 bases from J, the junction contained 16 bases not matched to a gene. In DNA, the CDR3 is TGCGCCAGCAGCCAAGGGTTTGAGAGCGGGGGCTCTGGTAAGACCCAGTACTTC. Its protein is CASSQGFESGGSGKTQYF.

In this sample, this clonotype turned up many times. The chain joins TRBV19 to TRBJ1-2; D is possibly TRBD1 (5 bases). This CDR3 is 16 amino acids long. V dropped 5 bases and J dropped 4 bases, with 20 bases sitting between them. CDR1 is LNHDA and CDR2 is SQIVND in the germline V gene (reference sequence). The chain's CDR3 is CASSPPGQDFFYGYTF. CDR3 DNA: TGTGCCAGTAGTCCCCCTGGACAAGACTTCTTCTATGGCTACACCTTC.

This clonotype occurred a few times. CDR3 DNA sequence: TGTGCCACCGTCACGGCCGTCCGATACGAGCAGTACTTC. Its translation is CATVTAVRYEQYF. This rearrangement joins TRBV24-1 to TRBJ2-7, with D unresolved. Germline-derived CDR1 and CDR2 are KGHDR and SFDVKD. The CDR3 is 13 residues long. V lost 9 bases to trimming and J lost 4 bases, with 15 bases between them.

There are many counts of this clonotype. The chain uses TRBV7-8 and TRBJ2-7; the match to TRBD1 covers 7 bases. The V gene end was trimmed by 1 base and the J gene end by 6 bases; junction bases not matched to a gene: 6. This CDR3 spans 14 amino acids. Per the germline V gene, CDR1 is SGHVS and CDR2 is FQNEAQ. CDR3 nucleotide sequence: TGTGCCAGCAGCTTAGGGACAGGATCTGTCGAGCAGTACTTC. Encoded protein: CASSLGTGSVEQYF.

Comment on this clonotype: A much larger clone sits a single nucleotide away, making a read error possible. The chain uses TRBV29-1 and TRBJ2-7, with D possibly matching TRBD1 (7 bases). The germline gives CDR1 SQVTM, CDR2 ANQGSEA. The CDR3 covers 13 residues. V lost 7 bases, J lost 5 bases, and 18 bases lay in between. The CDR3 region is CSAAGQSTDEQYF. DNA of the CDR3: TGCAGCGCTGCGGGACAGTCAACGGACGAGCAGTACTTC.

This clonotype was seen repeatedly, ten times or more. The chain's CDR3 is CSAARGGGTEAFF. CDR3 nucleotide sequence: TGCAGTGCAGCACGCGGGGGGGGGACTGAAGCTTTCTTT. The chain has TRBV20-1 and TRBJ1-1; D may be TRBD1 (5 bases). The CDR3 sequence is 13 residues long. V was trimmed by 6 bases and J by 5 bases, leaving 16 bases between them. In germline, CDR1 is DFQATT, CDR2 SNEGSKA (reference sequence).

This clonotype has at least ten counts. V usage is TRBV14 and J usage is TRBJ1-1; D is possibly TRBD1 (6 bases). The germline gives CDR1 SGHDN, CDR2 FVKESK. The length of the CDR3 is 15 residues. V was pared by 4 bases and J by 1 base, with 13 bases between. DNA for the CDR3: TGTGCCAGCAGCCTCCGCACGGGGGCGAACACTGAAGCTTTCTTT. Translating gives CASSLRTGANTEAFF.

The rearrangement links TRBV7-9 to TRBJ2-7; tentatively, D is TRBD1 or TRBD2 (5 bases each). The germline V and J ends were trimmed by 5 bases and 4 bases, with 15 bases remaining between them. The CDR3 is 14 residues long. CDR1 and CDR2 (germline): SEHNR, FQNEAQ (reference sequence). The CDR3 region is CASSHPGAGYEQYF. The CDR3, as DNA: TGTGCCAGCAGCCATCCCGGGGCGGGTTACGAGCAGTACTTC.

This clonotype appeared a few times. This rearrangement joins TRBV19 to TRBJ2-2; 10 bases align to TRBD2. After removal of 10 bases from V and 7 bases from J, the junction contained 9 bases not matched to a gene. CDR3 length equals 14 residues. The germline gives CDR1 LNHDA, CDR2 SQIVND (reference sequence). CDR3 region: CATSFEREGGELFF. CDR3 nucleotide sequence: TGTGCCACCTCTTTCGAGCGGGAGGGCGGGGAGCTGTTTTTT.

There are many counts of this clonotype. The chain joins TRBV2 to TRBJ1-5; D gene unclear. V gave up 4 bases and J gave up 3 bases, with 13 bases separating them. There are 15 residues in the CDR3. Germline assignment: CDR1 SNHLY and CDR2 FYNNEI. The CDR3 sequence is CASSGSGSHNQPQHF. In nucleotides, the CDR3 is TGTGCCAGCAGTGGATCCGGAAGTCACAATCAGCCCCAGCATTTT.

The chain recombines TRBV7-8 with TRBJ1-1; D gene uncertain. V dropped 1 base and J dropped 3 bases, with 18 bases sitting between them. The CDR3 spans 17 residues. Germline loops: CDR1 SGHVS, CDR2 FQNEAQ. DNA for the CDR3: TGTGCCAGCAGCTTAGAAATGTCGGATTATGGCTACACTGAAGCTTTCTTT. Protein: CASSLEMSDYGYTEAFF.

V gene TRBV4-2 combines with J gene TRBJ2-5, with D maybe TRBD2 (5 bases). Germline V gene data show CDR1 as LGHNA and CDR2 as YNFKEQ. Between the trimmed V and J ends, which lost 6 bases and 5 bases, there was a span of 10 bases. The CDR3 extends over 12 amino acids. The CDR3 sequence: CASSRDYETQYF. DNA for the CDR3: TGTGCCAGCAGTCGAGACTACGAGACCCAGTACTTC.

The chain has TRBV19 and TRBJ1-2; 7 nucleotides align to TRBD1. Germline values: CDR1 LNHDA, CDR2 SQIVND (reference sequence). The CDR3 has 15 amino acids. The J segment lost 7 bases and the V segment lost 0 bases, leaving 8 bases of the junction unmatched. CDR3 amino acids: CASSIEFGQVFGYTF. CDR3 coding DNA: TGTGCCAGTAGTATAGAATTCGGACAGGTCTTTGGCTACACCTTC.

The genes are TRBV10-2 and TRBJ2-5; D gene uncertain. Trimming stripped 3 bases from V and 2 bases from J, with 13 bases between. Germline CDR1 WSHSY, CDR2 SAAADI. The CDR3 is made up of 15 amino acids. CDR3 nucleotide sequence: TGCGCCAGCAGTGATGGTCGGGCCGGACAAGAGACCCAGTACTTC. Its translation is CASSDGRAGQETQYF.

On this clonotype: A junction end diverges from the germline sequence, so it may reflect a read error. The V and J genes are TRBV7-2 and TRBJ2-2, with D perhaps matching TRBD2 (5 bases). Germline assignment: CDR1 SGHTA and CDR2 FQGNSA. The CDR3 consists of 15 residues. DNA of the CDR3: TGTGCCAGCAGTTTAGCGTCTTCGAACACCGGGGAGCTGTTTTTT. Translated: CASSLASSNTGELFF.